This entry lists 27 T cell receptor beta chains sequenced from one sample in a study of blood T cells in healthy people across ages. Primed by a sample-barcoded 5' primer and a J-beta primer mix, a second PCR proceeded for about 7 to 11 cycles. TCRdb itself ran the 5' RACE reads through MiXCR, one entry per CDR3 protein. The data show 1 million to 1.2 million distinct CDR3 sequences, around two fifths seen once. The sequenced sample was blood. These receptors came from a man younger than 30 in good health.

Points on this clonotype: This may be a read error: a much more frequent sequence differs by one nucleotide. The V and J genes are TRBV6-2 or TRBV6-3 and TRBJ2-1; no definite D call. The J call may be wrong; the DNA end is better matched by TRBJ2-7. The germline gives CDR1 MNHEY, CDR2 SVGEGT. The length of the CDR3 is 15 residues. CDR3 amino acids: CASSPGRSSYNEQYF. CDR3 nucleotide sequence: TGTGCCAGCAGCCCGGGCAGGAGCTCCTACAATGAGCAGTACTTC.

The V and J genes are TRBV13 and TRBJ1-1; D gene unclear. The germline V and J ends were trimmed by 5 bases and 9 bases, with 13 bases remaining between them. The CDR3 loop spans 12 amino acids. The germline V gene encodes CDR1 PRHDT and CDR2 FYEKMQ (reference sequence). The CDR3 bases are TGTGCCAGCAGCGGATCAGACCCTCAAGCTTTCTTT. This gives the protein CASSGSDPQAFF.

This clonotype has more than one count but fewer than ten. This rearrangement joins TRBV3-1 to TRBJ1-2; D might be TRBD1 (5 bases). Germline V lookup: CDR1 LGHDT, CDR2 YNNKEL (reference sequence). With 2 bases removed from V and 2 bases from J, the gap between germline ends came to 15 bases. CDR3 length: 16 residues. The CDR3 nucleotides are TGTGCCAGCAGCCAACTCCCGCAGGGCGCGAACTATGGCTACACCTTC. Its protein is CASSQLPQGANYGYTF.

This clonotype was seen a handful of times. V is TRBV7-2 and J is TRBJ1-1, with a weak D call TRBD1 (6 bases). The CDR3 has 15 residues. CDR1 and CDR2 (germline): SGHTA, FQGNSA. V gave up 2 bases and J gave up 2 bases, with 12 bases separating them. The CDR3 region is CASSLRGQPNTEAFF. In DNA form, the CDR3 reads TGTGCCAGCAGCTTACGTGGACAGCCAAACACTGAAGCTTTCTTT. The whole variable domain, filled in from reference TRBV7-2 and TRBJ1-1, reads GAGVSQSPSNKVTEKGKDVELRCDPISGHTALYWYRQSLGQGLEFLIYFQGNSAPDKSGLPSDRFSAERTGGSVSTLTIQRTQQEDSAVYLCASSLRGQPNTEAFFGQGTRLTVV.

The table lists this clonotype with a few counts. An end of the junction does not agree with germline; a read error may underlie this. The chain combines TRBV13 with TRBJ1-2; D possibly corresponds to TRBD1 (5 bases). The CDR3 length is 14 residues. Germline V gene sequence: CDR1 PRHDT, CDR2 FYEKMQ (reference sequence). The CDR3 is CASSEAGTHYGYTF. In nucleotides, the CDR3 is TGTGCCAGCAGCGAGGCCGGGACCCACTACGGCTACACCTTC.

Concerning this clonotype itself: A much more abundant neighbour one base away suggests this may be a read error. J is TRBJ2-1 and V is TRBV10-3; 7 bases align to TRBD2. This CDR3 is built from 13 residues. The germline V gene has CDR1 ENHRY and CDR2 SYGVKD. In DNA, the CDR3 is TGTACCATCAGCTCAACGTCTAGCGGTGAGCAGTTCTTC. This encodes CTISSTSSGEQFF.

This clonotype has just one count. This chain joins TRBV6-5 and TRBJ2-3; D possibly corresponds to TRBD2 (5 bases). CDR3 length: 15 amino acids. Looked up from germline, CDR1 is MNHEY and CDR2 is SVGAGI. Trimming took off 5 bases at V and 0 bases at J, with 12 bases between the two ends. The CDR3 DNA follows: TGTGCCAGCAGTGCGGGTCGGATTAGCACAGATACGCAGTATTTT. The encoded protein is CASSAGRISTDTQYF.

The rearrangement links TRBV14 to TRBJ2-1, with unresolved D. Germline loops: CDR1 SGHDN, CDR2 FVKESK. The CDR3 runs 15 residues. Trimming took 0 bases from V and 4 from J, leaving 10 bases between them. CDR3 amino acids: CASSQDVTEYNEQFF. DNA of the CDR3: TGTGCCAGCAGCCAAGATGTCACAGAATACAATGAGCAGTTCTTC.

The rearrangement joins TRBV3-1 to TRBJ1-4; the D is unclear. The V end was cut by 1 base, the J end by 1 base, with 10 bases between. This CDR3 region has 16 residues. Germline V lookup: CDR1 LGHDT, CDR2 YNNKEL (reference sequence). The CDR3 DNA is TGTGCCAGCAGCCAAGCCGCAGGCTTAACTAATGAAAAACTGTTTTTT. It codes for CASSQAAGLTNEKLFF. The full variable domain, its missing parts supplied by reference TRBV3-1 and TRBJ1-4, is DTAVSQTPKYLVTQMGNDKSIKCEQNLGHDTMYWYKQDSKKFLKIMFSYNNKELIINETVPNRFSPKSPDKAHLNLHINSLELGDSAVYFCASSQAAGLTNEKLFFGSGTQLSVL.

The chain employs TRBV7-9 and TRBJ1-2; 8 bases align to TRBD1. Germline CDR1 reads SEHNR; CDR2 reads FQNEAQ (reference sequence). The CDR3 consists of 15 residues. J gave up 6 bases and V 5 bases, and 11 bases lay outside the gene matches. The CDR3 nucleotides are TGTGCCAGCAGCCTAGGAATGACAGGGGAAGATGGCTACACCTTC. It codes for CASSLGMTGEDGYTF.

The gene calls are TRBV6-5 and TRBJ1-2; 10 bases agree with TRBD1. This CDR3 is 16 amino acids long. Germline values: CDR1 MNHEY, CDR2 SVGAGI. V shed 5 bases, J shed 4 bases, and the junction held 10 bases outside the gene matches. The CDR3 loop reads CASSTHTGTGVYGYTF. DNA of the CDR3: TGTGCCAGCAGTACCCACACCGGGACAGGGGTCTATGGCTACACCTTC.

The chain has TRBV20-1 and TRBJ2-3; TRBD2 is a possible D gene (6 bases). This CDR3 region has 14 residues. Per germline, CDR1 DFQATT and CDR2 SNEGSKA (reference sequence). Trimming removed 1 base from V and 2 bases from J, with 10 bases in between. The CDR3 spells CSARVIAATDTQYF. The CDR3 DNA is TGCAGTGCTAGAGTAATAGCGGCCACAGATACGCAGTATTTT.

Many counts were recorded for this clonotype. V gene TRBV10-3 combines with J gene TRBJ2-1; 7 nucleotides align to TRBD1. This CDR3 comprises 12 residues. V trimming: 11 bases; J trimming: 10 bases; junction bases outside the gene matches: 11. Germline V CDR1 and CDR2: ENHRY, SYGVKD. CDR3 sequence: CAVSAQGDEQFF. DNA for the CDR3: TGTGCCGTCTCGGCCCAGGGGGACGAGCAGTTCTTC.

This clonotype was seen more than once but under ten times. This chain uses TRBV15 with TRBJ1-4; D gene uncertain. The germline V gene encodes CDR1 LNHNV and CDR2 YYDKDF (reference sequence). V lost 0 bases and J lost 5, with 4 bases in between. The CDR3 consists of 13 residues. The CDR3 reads CATSRDRNEKLFF. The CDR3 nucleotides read TGTGCCACCAGCAGAGACCGGAATGAAAAACTGTTTTTT.

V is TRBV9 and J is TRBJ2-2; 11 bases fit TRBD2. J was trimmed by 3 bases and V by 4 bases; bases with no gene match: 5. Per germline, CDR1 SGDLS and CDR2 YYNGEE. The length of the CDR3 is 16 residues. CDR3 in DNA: TGTGCCAGCAGCCCGATAGCGGGGGGGGACACCGGGGAGCTGTTTTTT. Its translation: CASSPIAGGDTGELFF.

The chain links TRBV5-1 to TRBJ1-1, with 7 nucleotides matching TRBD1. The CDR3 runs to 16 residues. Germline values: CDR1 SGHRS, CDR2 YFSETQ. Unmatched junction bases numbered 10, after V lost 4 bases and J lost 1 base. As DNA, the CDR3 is TGCGCCAGCAGCATCGGGGACAGAATAGAGAACACTGAAGCTTTCTTT. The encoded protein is CASSIGDRIENTEAFF.

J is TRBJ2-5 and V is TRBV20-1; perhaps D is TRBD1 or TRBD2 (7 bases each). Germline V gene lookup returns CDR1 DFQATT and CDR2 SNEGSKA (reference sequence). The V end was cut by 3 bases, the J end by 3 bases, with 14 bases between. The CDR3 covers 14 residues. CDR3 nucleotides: TGCAGTGCTAGGTGGCCAGGGGGGGAAGAGACCCAGTACTTC. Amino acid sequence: CSARWPGGEETQYF.

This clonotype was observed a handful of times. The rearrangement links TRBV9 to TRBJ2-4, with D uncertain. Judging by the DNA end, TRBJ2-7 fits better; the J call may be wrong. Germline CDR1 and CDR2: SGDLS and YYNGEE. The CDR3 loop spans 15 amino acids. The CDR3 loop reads CASSVAGYDNYEQYF. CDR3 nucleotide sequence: TGTGCCAGCAGCGTAGCTGGGTATGACAACTACGAGCAGTACTTC.

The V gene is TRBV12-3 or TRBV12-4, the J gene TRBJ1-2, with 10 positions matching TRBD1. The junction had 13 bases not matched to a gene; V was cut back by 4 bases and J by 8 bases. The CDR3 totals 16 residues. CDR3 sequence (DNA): TGTGCCAGCAGTTGGGAGCAAGGACAGGGGGTGAGGGGCTACACCTTC. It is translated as CASSWEQGQGVRGYTF.

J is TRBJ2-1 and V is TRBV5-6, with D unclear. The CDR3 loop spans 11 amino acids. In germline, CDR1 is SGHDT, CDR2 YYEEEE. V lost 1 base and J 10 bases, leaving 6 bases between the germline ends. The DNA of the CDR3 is TGTGCCAGCAGCTTGCTTCGGGAGCAGTTCTTC. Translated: CASSLLREQFF.

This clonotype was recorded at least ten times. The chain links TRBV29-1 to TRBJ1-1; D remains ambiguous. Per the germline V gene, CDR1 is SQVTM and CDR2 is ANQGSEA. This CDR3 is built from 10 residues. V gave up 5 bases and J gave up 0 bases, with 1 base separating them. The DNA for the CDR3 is TGCAGCGTTCTGAACACTGAAGCTTTCTTT. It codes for CSVLNTEAFF.

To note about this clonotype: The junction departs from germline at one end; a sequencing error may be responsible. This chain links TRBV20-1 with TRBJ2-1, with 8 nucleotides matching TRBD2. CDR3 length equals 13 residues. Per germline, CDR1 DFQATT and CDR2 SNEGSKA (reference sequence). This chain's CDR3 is CSVLGRGDKEQFF. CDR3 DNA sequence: TGCAGCGTCTTAGGGCGGGGGGACAAGGAGCAGTTCTTC.

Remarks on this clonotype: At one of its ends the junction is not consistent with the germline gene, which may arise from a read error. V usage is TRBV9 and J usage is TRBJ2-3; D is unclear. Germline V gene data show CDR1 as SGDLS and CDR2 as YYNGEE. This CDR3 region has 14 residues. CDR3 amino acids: CVSSVKHPTDTQYF. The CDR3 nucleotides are TGTGTCAGCAGCGTAAAGCACCCCACAGATACGCAGTATTTT.

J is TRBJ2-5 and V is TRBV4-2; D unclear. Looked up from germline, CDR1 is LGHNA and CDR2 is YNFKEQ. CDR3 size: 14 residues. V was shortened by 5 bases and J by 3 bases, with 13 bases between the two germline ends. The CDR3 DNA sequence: TGTGCCAGCAGCAAAGGGCGGAGAAAAGAGACCCAGTACTTC. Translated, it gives CASSKGRRKETQYF.

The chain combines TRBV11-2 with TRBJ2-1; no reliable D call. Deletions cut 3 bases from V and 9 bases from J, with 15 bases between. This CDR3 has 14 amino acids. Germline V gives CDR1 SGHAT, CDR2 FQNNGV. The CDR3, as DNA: TGTGCCAGCAGCTTTGAAGCTAGTTGGGTTGAGCAGTTCTTC. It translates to CASSFEASWVEQFF.

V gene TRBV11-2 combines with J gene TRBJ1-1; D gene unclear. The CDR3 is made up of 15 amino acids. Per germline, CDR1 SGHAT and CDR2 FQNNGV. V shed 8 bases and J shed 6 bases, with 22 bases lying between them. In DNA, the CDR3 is TGTGCCAGCTGCCGGGAAAGGACCTCCTTTCCTGAAGCTTTCTTT. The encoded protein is CASCRERTSFPEAFF. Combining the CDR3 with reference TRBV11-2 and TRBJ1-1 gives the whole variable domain EAGVAQSPRYKIIEKRQSVAFWCNPISGHATLYWYQQILGQGPKLLIQFQNNGVVDDSQLPKDRFSAERLKGVDSTLKIQPAKLEDSAVYLCASCRERTSFPEAFFGQGTRLTVV.

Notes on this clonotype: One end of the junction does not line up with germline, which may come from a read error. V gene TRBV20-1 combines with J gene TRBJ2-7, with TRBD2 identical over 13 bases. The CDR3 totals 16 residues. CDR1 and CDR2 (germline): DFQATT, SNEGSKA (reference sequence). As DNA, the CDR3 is TGCAGTGCTCGTACCGGGACTAGCGGGGAGGAGTACGGGCAGTACTTC. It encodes CSARTGTSGEEYGQYF.